This TCR beta chain was identified in a study of cytomegalovirus exposure and HLA in healthy donors (dated by TCRdb to about 2017). Some background on the complete study: An earlier analysis of approximately 640 of the donors reported 250 to 300 Gb of sequence data and 100 million to 130 million unique TCR beta sequences from some 180 million T cells. An early release that covered approximately 600 HLA-typed donors contained around 300 gigabases of sequencing data and roughly 84 million unique TCR sequences. The genetic ancestry cluster associated with self-reported Caucasian donors included around 76% of the approximately 400 genotyped donors. The aim of the study was to test whether cataloging public T cell receptors could identify signatures of past pathogen exposure. The study used immunosequencing to profile the T cell repertoires of several hundred subjects and linked those repertoires to cytomegalovirus serostatus. Along with the approximately 670-subject first cohort, a separate validation cohort of over a hundred different subjects was used. To predict cytomegalovirus infection status, the study brought together high-throughput TCR immunosequencing, statistical association of individual TCRs with disease status, and machine learning. A later analysis re-analyzed previously published TCR beta repertoires from about 600 donors and added high-resolution HLA genotyping to study TCR occurrence patterns. In the later analysis, no new phenotypic data were used to find candidate immune exposures; instead, reliance was placed on TCR beta sequences and their occurrence across donors. To decide whether each TCR beta V gene segment behaved as functional or pseudogenic, an earlier analysis of some 580 of the donors relied on high-throughput TCR beta sequencing. Donor age, sex, ethnicity and CMV serostatus were collected together with the repertoire data. Genome-wide SNP genotypes for about 55% of the roughly 670 donors were used in a later genetic analysis, which treated that subset as a discovery cohort. All discovery cohort repertoires had been generated on a single sequencing platform. HLA typing covered class I and class II loci at four-digit resolution. Typing coverage differed by locus: A, B, C, DRB1 and DQB1 were typed in about 629-640 donors, DQA1 in about 500, DPA1 in roughly 590, and DPB1 in 400 to 480. Roughly 5 DR-DQ haplotypes were handled as single units for association and clustering, since linkage in the cohort was strong. Across 398 genotyped donors of the cohort, an average of about 240,000 unique TCR beta nucleotide sequences per donor were sequenced, and roughly a sixth of those sequences were non-productive.

Broader findings and caveats from the paper: In a later analysis, most CMV-associated TCR beta chains were found to appear HLA-restricted, with HLA associations seemingly driven largely by CMV exposure. A further reported finding was that TCR beta sequences accurately predicted the HLA-A and HLA-B alleles for most subjects in the first cohort. A cluster of highly shared sequence variants was judged likely to be a technical artifact of the sequencing pipeline. Some IMGT-functional V segments, including TRBV6-2 and TRBV6-3, could not be distinguished by the 87-base-pair reads and were therefore excluded. In a later analysis, the rate of TCR association differed among HLA loci, with DRB1 alleles having the most associated TCRs and HLA-C alleles having the fewest. A later genetic analysis reported fewer N-insertions in productive TCRs among donors in an Asian-associated ancestry cluster than the roughly 690-donor mean. The classifier was reported to diagnose cytomegalovirus status with high specificity and sensitivity in both the original cohort and the validation cohort. Roughly uniform sequencing depth across donors was assumed in presence/absence analyses, although this assumption may not hold. A later genetic analysis associated a missense DCLRE1C variant with V-gene and J-gene trimming of TCR beta chains, and an independent cohort replicated the association. Correlated functional status among segregating V segments might reflect linkage disequilibrium, but an unknown experimental factor could not be ruled out. Because counts were too low, roughly 18 rarely observed V segments, including chromosome 9 orphons, were left out of the earlier analysis of 500 to 750 of the donors. In an earlier analysis of several hundred of the donors, most TCR beta V segments were observed in productive rearrangements about 90% or about 30% of the time, broadly matching IMGT annotations. In a later analysis, HLA-associated TCR beta chains were found to be more clonally expanded and to have lower generation probabilities than equally common non-associated chains. A later analysis reported that several top co-occurrence clusters appeared linked to parvovirus B19, influenza, CMV and Epstein-Barr virus. In this cohort, only TCR beta chains were sequenced, and detectable features were limited by the absence of alpha or paired-chain data. HLA typing was unavailable for some donors at each locus, so association tests used only the typed subset. Strong co-occurrence of HLA alleles, especially DR and DQ, made assigning TCR associations to individual alleles difficult. According to the authors, the approach could potentially be generalized to other disease states and immunological phenotypes. Most TCR sequences were observed very rarely across donors, whereas some public TCRs were present in many individuals. In the study, approximately 160 TCR beta chains were listed as associated with cytomegalovirus. For the cohort, immune exposure information was limited to CMV serostatus. In a later analysis, some 18,000 TCR beta sequences were associated with specific HLA alleles at a false discovery rate of 0.05. A few of the identified cytomegalovirus-associated TCR beta chains were confirmed in vitro to be specific for cytomegalovirus antigens.

In total, roughly 710 healthy bone marrow donors made up the cohort. At the time of sampling, every cohort member was nominally healthy, though immune exposures that went unrecorded were likely present. The donor was CMV seropositive and was included in the group of 250 to 300 seropositive cohort members. A peripheral blood sample was collected from each donor, and TCR beta sequencing was performed on peripheral blood mononuclear cells. Genomic DNA was extracted from the blood cell samples with the Qiagen DNeasy Blood Extraction Kit. V gives up 6 bases and J gives up 3 bases, and the segment between their germline ends measures 20 bases. Spanning cysteine to phenylalanine, the CDR3 consists of 16 amino acids. Just the 48-base CDR3 DNA is kept, in frame starting at base 1. Taken from the germline V gene, the CDR1 and CDR2 loops are MDHEN and SYDVKM. The library was produced with the immunoSEQ multiplex PCR assay. A mixture of 60 forward primers for TCR Vbeta segments and 13 reverse primers for TCR Jbeta segments was used in the multiplex PCR. The CDR3 region of rearranged TCR beta genes was amplified from genomic DNA with a multiplex PCR assay. The amplified TCR beta libraries were sequenced on the Illumina HiSeq System as 87-base-pair reads. The study's own analysis went as follows. A later analysis tallied around 80 million unique TCR beta chains across the 700 or so repertoires, and approximately 11 million of those chains were shared by two or more donors. A nearest-neighbor algorithm error-corrected the raw reads and collapsed the reads into unique sequences, merging closely related sequences to remove PCR and sequencing errors. Alignment of CDR3 sequences to IMGT reference sequences was used to assign V, D and J gene segments. For a sequence to be retained, a match of at least six nucleotides was required to both a V gene segment and a J gene segment. Rearrangements were called productive when the CDR3 lacked stop codons and stayed in frame with V and J; all others were non-productive. Following IMGT convention, CDR3 was defined as the stretch from the second conserved V-encoded cysteine to the conserved J-encoded phenylalanine. Sequences without an unambiguous match to a single V gene segment were excluded from the earlier analysis of several hundred of the donors. In an earlier analysis of roughly 600 of the donors, a V segment was called functional when productive rearrangements were above 56.7%, and segregating when the standard deviation between donors exceeded 5%. A statistical classification framework was built to diagnose cytomegalovirus status from the catalog of TCR beta chain sequences. A later analysis assigned V and J genes by comparing TCR nucleotide sequences with IMGT/GENE-DB human TR gene sequences. In a later analysis, CDR3 sequences and most-parsimonious VDJ recombination scenarios were assigned using the TCRdist pipeline. In a later analysis, every TCR beta chain was defined by the combination of its CDR3 amino acid sequence and its V-gene family, and reads without a unique V-gene family were dropped. In a later analysis, around 650 highly shared, low-generation-probability nucleotide sequences were removed to address suspected cross-contamination and a sequencing artifact. For each public chain, a later analysis derived a clonal expansion index from normalized ranks of inferred template counts within each repertoire. In a later analysis, generation probabilities were computed with a VDJ recombination model fitted to out-of-frame rearrangements, and the resulting probabilities were checked against IGoR. In a later analysis, TCR-TCR, TCR-HLA and TCR-CMV co-occurrence was scored with hypergeometric tests, and a repertoire-size bias correction was applied to TCR pairs. A later analysis estimated false discovery rates by permuting HLA or CMV assignments 20 times. In a later analysis, co-occurring TCRs were grouped using DBSCAN, with TCRdist sequence similarity added in when clustering inside HLA-allele-positive subsets. For co-occurrence clustering, repertoires with fewer than 30,000 or more than 120,000 public chains were excluded, along with five repertoires with anomalous nucleotide sharing. TCRdb took this table from immuneACCESS and kept in-frame rearrangements with V and J called. Such tables lack part of the clones; where checked against another copy, unresolved V genes explain under half of the gap, and the rest is unexplained. V and J calls and clone size are given by that table; D and trimming were obtained from the DNA. This sample comprises around 81,000 clones, 60% to 70% of them detected only once. In total, the top ten clones hold less than 7.5% of the sample.

Remarks on this clone: Its antigen remains unidentified. No quality values exist for individual bases; no much larger clone is one base distant.

This sequence was found in a man aged 25-40 years in good health and CMV-seropositive. Sequenced input: PBMCs. The chain is made from TRBV28 and TRBJ1-1; the D segment could be TRBD1, given 5 matching bases. The bases read TGTGCCAGCAGCCCCGCCGCGTGGCGGGGGTACACTGAAGCTTTCTTT. It is translated as CASSPAAWRGYTEAFF.